This T cell receptor (beta chain) was captured by sequencing in a study of blood T cell repertoires in COVID-19. About the study: PBMCs, B-cell-depleted T cells, or T cells were the source of the cDNA or gDNA that made up the material.

The repertoire was sequenced with immunoSEQ multiplex PCR; TCRdb's copy has only in-frame clones and lacks some. The sample lists roughly 180,000 clones, approximately 86% occurring once. Germline CDR1 reads LNHDA; CDR2 reads SQIVND (reference sequence). The CDR3 runs to 14 residues. V lost 3 bases to trimming and J lost 3 bases; unmatched junction nucleotides: 4. The receptor comes from a man older than 75 with COVID-19, enrolled during active disease. The sample was peripheral blood. The genes are TRBV19 and TRBJ2-7; 8 nucleotides agree with TRBD1. As DNA, the CDR3 is TGTGCCAGTAGTATTGGGACAGGATACTACGAGCAGTACTTC. It translates to CASSIGTGYYEQYF. The variable domain in full, with the rest retrieved from reference TRBV19 and TRBJ2-7, is DGGITQSPKYLFRKEGQNVTLSCEQNLNHDAMYWYRQDPGQGLRLIYYSQIVNDFQKGDIAEGYSVSREKKESFPLTVTSAQKNPTAFYLCASSIGTGYYEQYFGPGTRLTVT.